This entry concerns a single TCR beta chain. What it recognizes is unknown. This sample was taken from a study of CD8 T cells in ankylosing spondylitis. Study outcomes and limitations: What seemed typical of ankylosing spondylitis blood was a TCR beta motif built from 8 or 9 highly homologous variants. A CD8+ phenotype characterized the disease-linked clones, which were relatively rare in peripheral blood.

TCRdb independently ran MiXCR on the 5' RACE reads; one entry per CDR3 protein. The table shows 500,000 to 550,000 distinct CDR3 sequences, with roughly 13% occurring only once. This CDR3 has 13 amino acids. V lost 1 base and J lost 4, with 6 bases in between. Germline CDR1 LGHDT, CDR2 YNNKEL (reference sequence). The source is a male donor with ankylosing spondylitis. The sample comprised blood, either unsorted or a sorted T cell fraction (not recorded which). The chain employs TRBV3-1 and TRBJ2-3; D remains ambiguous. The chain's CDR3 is CASSQGIADTQYF. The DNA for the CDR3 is TGTGCCAGCAGCCAAGGGATCGCAGATACGCAGTATTTT.